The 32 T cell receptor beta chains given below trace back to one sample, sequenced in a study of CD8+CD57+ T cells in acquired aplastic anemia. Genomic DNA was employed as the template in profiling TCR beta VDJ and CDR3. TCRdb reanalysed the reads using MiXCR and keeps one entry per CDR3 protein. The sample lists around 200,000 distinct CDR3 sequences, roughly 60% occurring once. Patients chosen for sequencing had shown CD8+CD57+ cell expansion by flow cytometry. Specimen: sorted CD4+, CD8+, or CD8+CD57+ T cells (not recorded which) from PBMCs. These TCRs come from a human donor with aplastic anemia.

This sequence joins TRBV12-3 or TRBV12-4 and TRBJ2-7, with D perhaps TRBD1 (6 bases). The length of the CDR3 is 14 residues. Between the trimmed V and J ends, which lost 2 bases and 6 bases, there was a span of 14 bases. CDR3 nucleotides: TGTGCCAGCAGTTTAAACGCAGGGGAAGGCGAGCAGTACTTC. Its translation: CASSLNAGEGEQYF.

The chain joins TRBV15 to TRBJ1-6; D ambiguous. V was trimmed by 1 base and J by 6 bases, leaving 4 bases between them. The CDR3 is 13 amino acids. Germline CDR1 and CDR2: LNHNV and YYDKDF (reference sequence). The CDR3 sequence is CATSRVGNSPLHF. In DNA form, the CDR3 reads TGTGCCACCAGCAGAGTTGGTAATTCACCCCTCCACTTT.

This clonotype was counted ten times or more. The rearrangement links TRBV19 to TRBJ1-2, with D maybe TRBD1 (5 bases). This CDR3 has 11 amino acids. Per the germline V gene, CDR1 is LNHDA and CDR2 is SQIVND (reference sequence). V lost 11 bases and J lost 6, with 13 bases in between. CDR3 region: CAGSAGHGYTF. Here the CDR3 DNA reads TGTGCCGGATCCGCGGGACATGGCTACACCTTC. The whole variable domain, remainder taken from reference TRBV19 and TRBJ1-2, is DGGITQSPKYLFRKEGQNVTLSCEQNLNHDAMYWYRQDPGQGLRLIYYSQIVNDFQKGDIAEGYSVSREKKESFPLTVTSAQKNPTAFYLCAGSAGHGYTFGSGTRLTVV.

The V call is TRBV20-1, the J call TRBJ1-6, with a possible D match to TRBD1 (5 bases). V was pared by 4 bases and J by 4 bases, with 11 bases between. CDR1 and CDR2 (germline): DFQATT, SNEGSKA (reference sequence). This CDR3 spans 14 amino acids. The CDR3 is CSAIDRFYNSPLHF. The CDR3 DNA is TGCAGTGCTATTGACAGATTTTATAATTCACCCCTCCACTTT.

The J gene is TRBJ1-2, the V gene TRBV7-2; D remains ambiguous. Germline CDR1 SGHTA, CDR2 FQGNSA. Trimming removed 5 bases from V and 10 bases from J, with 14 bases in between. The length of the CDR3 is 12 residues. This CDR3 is CASSARSTDYTF. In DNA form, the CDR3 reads TGTGCCAGCAGCGCACGGTCAACTGACTACACCTTC. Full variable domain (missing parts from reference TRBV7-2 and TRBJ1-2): GAGVSQSPSNKVTEKGKDVELRCDPISGHTALYWYRQSLGQGLEFLIYFQGNSAPDKSGLPSDRFSAERTGGSVSTLTIQRTQQEDSAVYLCASSARSTDYTFGSGTRLTVV.

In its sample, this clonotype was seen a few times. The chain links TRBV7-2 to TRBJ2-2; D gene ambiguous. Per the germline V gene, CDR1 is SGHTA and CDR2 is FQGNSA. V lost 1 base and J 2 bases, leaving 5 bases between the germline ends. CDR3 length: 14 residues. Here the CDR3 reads CASSLDFNTGELFF. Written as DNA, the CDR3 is TGTGCCAGCAGCTTAGACTTCAACACCGGGGAGCTGTTTTTT.

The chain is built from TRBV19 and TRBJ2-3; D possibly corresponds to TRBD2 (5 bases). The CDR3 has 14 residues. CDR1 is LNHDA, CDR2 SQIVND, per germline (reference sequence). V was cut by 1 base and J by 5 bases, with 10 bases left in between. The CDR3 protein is CASSIGEYLDTQYF. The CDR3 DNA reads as TGTGCCAGTAGTATAGGGGAGTACTTAGATACGCAGTATTTT. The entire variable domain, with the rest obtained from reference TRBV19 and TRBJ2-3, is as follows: DGGITQSPKYLFRKEGQNVTLSCEQNLNHDAMYWYRQDPGQGLRLIYYSQIVNDFQKGDIAEGYSVSREKKESFPLTVTSAQKNPTAFYLCASSIGEYLDTQYFGPGTRLTVL.

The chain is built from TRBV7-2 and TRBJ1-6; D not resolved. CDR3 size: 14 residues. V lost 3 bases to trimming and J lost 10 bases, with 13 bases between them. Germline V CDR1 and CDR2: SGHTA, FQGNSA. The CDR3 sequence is CASSFREIGSPLHF. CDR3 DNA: TGTGCCAGCAGCTTTAGGGAAATTGGGTCACCCCTCCACTTT.

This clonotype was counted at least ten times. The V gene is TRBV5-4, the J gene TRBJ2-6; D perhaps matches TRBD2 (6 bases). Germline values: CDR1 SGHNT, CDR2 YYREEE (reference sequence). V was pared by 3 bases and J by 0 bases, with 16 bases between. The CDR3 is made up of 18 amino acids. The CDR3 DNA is TGTGCCAGCAGCTCCCGACGGGGGAAATCCTCTGGGGCCAACGTCCTGACTTTC. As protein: CASSSRRGKSSGANVLTF.

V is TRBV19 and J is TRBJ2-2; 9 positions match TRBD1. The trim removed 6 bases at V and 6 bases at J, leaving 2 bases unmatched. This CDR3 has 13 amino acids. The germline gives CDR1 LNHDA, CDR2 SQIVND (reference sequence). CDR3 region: CASRTGGPGELFF. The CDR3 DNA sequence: TGTGCCAGTAGGACAGGGGGTCCCGGGGAGCTGTTTTTT.

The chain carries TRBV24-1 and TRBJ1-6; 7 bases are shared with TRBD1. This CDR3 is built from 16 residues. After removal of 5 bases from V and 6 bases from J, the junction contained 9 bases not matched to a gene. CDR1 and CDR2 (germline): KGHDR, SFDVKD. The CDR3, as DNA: TGTGCCACCAGTGTCCTACAGGGACAGCTTAATTCACCCCTCCACTTT. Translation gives CATSVLQGQLNSPLHF.

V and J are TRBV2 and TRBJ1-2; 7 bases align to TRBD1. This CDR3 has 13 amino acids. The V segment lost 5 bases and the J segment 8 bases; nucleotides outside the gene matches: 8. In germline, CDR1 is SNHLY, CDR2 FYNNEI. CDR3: CASSYRGREGYTF. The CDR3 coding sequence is TGTGCCAGCAGTTACAGGGGAAGGGAGGGCTACACCTTC.

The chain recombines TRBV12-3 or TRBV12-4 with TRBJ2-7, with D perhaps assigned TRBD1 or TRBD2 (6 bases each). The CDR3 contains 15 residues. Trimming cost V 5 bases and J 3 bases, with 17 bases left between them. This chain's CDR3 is CASSLSGGPGYEQYF. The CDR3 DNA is TGTGCCAGCAGTCTTTCCGGGGGCCCGGGCTACGAGCAGTACTTC.

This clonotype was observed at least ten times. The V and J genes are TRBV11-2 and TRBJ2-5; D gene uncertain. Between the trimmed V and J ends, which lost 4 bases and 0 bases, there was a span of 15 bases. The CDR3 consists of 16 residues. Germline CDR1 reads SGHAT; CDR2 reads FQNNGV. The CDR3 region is CASSSSTGLNQETQYF. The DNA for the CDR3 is TGTGCCAGCAGCTCCTCCACGGGTTTGAACCAAGAGACCCAGTACTTC.

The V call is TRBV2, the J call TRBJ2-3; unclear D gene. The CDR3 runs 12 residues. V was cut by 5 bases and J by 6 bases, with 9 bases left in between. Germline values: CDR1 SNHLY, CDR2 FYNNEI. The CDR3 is CASSFETDTQYF. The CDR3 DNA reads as TGTGCCAGCAGTTTTGAGACTGATACGCAGTATTTT.

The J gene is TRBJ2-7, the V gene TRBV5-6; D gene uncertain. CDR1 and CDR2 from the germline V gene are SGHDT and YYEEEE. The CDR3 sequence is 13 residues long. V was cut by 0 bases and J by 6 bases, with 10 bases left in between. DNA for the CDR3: TGTGCCAGCAGCTTGGCCCTTATTGGCGAGCAGTACTTC. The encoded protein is CASSLALIGEQYF.

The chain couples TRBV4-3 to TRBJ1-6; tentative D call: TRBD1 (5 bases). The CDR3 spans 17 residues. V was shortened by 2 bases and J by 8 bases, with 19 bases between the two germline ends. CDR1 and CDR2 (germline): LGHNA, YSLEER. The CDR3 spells CASSQLPGPRADSPLHF. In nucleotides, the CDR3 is TGCGCCAGCAGCCAATTACCGGGACCTCGGGCGGATTCACCCCTCCACTTT.

Here the CDR3 DNA reads TGTGCCAGCAGCCACGGGGCCGGGGAGCTGTTTTTT. It is translated as CASSHGAGELFF. V gene TRBV2 combines with J gene TRBJ2-2, with a weak D call TRBD2 (5 bases). From germline, CDR1 is SNHLY and CDR2 FYNNEI. CDR3 length equals 12 residues. Trimming shortened V by 6 bases and J by 6 bases, and 8 bases separated the two germline ends.

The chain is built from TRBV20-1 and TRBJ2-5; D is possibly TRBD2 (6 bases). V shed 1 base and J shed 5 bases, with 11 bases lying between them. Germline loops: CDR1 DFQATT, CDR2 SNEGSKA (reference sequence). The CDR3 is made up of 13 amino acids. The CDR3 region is CSARGLGRETQYF. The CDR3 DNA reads TGCAGTGCTAGAGGGCTAGGGAGGGAGACCCAGTACTTC.

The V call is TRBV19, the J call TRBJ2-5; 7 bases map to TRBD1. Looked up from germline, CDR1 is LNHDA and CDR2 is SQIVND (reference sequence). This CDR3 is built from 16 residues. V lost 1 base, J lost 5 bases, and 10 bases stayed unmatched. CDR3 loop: CASSIAPKGAKETQYF. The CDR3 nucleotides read TGTGCCAGTAGTATAGCGCCCAAGGGGGCGAAGGAGACCCAGTACTTC.

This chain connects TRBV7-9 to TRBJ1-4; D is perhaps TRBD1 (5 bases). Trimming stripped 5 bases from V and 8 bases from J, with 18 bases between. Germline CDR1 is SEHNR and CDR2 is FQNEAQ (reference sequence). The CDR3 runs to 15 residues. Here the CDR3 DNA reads TGTGCCAGCAGCCTCCGGGGGGAGCGGGGGGAAAAACTGTTTTTT. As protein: CASSLRGERGEKLFF.

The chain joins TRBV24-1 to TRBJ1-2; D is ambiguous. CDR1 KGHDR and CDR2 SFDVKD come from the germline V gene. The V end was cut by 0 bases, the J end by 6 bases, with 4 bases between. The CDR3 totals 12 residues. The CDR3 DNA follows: TGTGCCACCAGTGATTTGACTCATGGCTACACCTTC. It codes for CATSDLTHGYTF.

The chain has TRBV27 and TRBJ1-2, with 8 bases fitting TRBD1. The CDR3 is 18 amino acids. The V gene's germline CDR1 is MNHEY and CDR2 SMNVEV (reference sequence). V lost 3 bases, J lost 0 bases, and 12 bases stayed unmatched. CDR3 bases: TGTGCCAGCAGTTTTTTTCCCGCGGACAGGGAGGCTAACTATGGCTACACCTTC. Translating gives CASSFFPADREANYGYTF.

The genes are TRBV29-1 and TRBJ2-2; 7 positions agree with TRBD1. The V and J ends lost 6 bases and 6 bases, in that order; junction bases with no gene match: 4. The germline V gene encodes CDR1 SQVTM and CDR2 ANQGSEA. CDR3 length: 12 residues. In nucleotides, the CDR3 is TGCAGCGTGAAGCAGGGGGCCGGGGAGCTGTTTTTT. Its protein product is CSVKQGAGELFF.

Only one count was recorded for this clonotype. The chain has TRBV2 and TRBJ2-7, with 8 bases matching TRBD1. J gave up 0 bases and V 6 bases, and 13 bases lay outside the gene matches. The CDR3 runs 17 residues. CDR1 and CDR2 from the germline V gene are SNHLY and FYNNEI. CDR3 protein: CASSVVTGEKSSYEQYF. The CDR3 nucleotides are TGTGCCAGCAGCGTAGTGACAGGGGAGAAAAGCTCCTACGAGCAGTACTTC.

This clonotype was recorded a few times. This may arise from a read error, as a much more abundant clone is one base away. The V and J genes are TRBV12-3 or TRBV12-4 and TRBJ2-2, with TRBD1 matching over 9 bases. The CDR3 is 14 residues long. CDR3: CASRTGTGIGELVF. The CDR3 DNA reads TGTGCCAGCAGAACCGGGACAGGGATCGGGGAGCTGGTTTTT.

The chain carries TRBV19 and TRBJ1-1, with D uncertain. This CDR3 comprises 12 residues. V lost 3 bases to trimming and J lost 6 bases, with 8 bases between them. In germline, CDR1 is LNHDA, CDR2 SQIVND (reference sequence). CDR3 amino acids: CASSMGVAEAFF. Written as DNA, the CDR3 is TGTGCCAGTAGTATGGGAGTAGCTGAAGCTTTCTTT.

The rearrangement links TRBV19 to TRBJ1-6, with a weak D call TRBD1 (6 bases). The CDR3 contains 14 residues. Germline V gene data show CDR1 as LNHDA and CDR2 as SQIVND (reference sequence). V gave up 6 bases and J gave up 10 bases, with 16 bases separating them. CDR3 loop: CASSMEGHMSPLHF. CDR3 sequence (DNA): TGTGCCAGTAGCATGGAGGGACATATGTCACCCCTCCACTTT.

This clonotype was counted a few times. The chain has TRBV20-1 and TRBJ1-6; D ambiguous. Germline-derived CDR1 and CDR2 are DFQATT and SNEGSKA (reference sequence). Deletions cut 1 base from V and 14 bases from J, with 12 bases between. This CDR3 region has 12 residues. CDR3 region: CSARVLGSSLHF. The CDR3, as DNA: TGCAGTGCTAGAGTATTAGGGAGCTCCCTCCACTTT.

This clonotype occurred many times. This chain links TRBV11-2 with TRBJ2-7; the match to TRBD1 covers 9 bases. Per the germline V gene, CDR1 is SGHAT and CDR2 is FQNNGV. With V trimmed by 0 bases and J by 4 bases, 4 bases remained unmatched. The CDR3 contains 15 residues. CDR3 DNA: TGTGCCAGCAGCTTAGATTGGGACAGGGTTTACGAGCAGTACTTC. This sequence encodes CASSLDWDRVYEQYF.

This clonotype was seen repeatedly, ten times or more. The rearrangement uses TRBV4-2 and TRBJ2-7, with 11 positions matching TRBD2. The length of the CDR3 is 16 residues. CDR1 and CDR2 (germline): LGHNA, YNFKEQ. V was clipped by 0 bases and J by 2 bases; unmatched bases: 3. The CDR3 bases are TGTGCCAGCAGCCAAGAGAATAGCGGGGGGGCCTACGAGCAGTACTTC. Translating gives CASSQENSGGAYEQYF.

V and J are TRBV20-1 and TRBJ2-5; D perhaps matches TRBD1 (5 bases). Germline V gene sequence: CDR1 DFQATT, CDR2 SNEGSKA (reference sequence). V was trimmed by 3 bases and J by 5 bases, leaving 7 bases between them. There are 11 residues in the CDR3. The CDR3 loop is CSARDTETQYF. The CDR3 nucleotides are TGCAGTGCTAGGGACACGGAGACCCAGTACTTC.